Listed below are T cell receptor beta chains from one sample, sequenced in a study of control samples from healthy donors and cancer patients. Using immunoSEQ multiplex PCR, the repertoire was profiled, and TCRdb retains in-frame clones only, with some absent. The table has about 120,000 clones, 85% to 90% seen once. The sample taken for sequencing was PBMCs. Receptor source: a woman in her fifties or sixties with lung cancer. Both conserved end residues are part of each CDR3. The D gene is left open where the match is weak. Some rows mark clone size as missing; the rest say once, few, many or name a class of expanded clone.

j_gene,v_gene,abundance,d_gene,CDR3nt,CDR3aa
TRBJ2-7,TRBV5-1,.,TRBD1,TGCGCCAGCAGCCAGGACAGGGGGCGATCCCGACTCTACGAGCAGTACTTC,CASSQDRGRSRLYEQYF
TRBJ1-2,TRBV7-9,.,.,TGTGCCAGCAGCTTAGTGGAACAGAACTATGGCTACACCTTC,CASSLVEQNYGYTF
TRBJ2-4,TRBV18,.,.,TGTGCCAGCTCACCAAATCCCGGGGACATTCAGTACTTC,CASSPNPGDIQYF
TRBJ1-3,TRBV28,.,.,TGTGCCAGCAGTCCCTTAGGGGCTGGAAACACCATATATTTT,CASSPLGAGNTIYF
TRBJ2-2,TRBV3-1/TRBV3-2,.,.,TGTGCCAGCAGCCATGCCAGGGGGGAGCTGTTTTTT,CASSHARGELFF
TRBJ1-2,TRBV7-9,once,.,TGTGCCAGCAGCTTAGCGCTCGCAAGCTATGGCTACACCTTC,CASSLALASYGYTF
TRBJ1-4,TRBV6-2/TRBV6-3,.,.,TGTGCCAGCAGTTACTCGACCGTGGCTAATGAAAAACTGTTTTTT,CASSYSTVANEKLFF
TRBJ2-2,TRBV6-1,.,.,TGTGCCAGCAGTGAAGTTTGGCTTTCCACCGGGGAGCTGTTTTTT,CASSEVWLSTGELFF
TRBJ1-4,TRBV5-1,.,.,TGCGCCAGCAGCCCTTCCGTCGGGGAAAAACTGTTTTTT,CASSPSVGEKLFF
TRBJ2-2,TRBV19,.,TRBD2,TGTGCCAGTAGTACCCCGGGGCTAGCGGGAGGCTCGAACACCGGGGAGCTGTTTTTT,CASSTPGLAGGSNTGELFF
TRBJ1-1,TRBV7-7,.,.,TGTGCTAGCAGCTATCGACAGGACTTGAACACTGAAGCTTTCTTT,CASSYRQDLNTEAFF
TRBJ2-7,TRBV7-3,.,TRBD2,TGTGCCAGCAGCCCTGGGACTAGCGGAGGATACGAGCAGTACTTC,CASSPGTSGGYEQYF
TRBJ1-2,TRBV19,once,TRBD1,TGTGCCAGTACCTTGGGATCGGGGACAGGGGAGATCTATGGCTACACCTTC,CASTLGSGTGEIYGYTF
TRBJ1-4,TRBV2,many,TRBD1,TGTGCCAGCAGGCTAGACAGGGTTGAAAAACTGTTTTTT,CASRLDRVEKLFF
TRBJ1-1,TRBV7-8,.,TRBD1,TGTGCCAGCAGCCGAACAGGGGAAACTGAAGCTTTCTTT,CASSRTGETEAFF
TRBJ2-1,TRBV30,.,.,TGTGCCTGGGGCCAGGGGTCCCCAGGCAATGAGCAGTTCTTC,CAWGQGSPGNEQFF
TRBJ2-2,TRBV2,.,.,TGTGCCAGCAGTGAAGAGGGGGGAGGTATCACCGGGGAGCTGTTTTTT,CASSEEGGGITGELFF
TRBJ2-7,TRBV12-3/TRBV12-4,.,.,TGTGCCAGCAGTTTTACCCACGAGCAGTACTTC,CASSFTHEQYF
TRBJ1-1,TRBV7-9,.,TRBD1,TGTGCCAGCAGCCTCCCGACAGGGGGTATGAACACTGAAGCTTTCTTT,CASSLPTGGMNTEAFF
TRBJ2-7,TRBV12-3/TRBV12-4,.,.,TGTGCCAGCAGTTTACTATCCTACGAGCAGTACTTC,CASSLLSYEQYF
TRBJ2-7,TRBV28,.,.,TGTGCCAGCAGTTTTAGGGGATACTACGAGCAGTACTTC,CASSFRGYYEQYF
TRBJ1-3,TRBV19,.,.,TGTGCCAGTATCCCCCGACAGGCTCCTGGAAACACCATATATTTT,CASIPRQAPGNTIYF